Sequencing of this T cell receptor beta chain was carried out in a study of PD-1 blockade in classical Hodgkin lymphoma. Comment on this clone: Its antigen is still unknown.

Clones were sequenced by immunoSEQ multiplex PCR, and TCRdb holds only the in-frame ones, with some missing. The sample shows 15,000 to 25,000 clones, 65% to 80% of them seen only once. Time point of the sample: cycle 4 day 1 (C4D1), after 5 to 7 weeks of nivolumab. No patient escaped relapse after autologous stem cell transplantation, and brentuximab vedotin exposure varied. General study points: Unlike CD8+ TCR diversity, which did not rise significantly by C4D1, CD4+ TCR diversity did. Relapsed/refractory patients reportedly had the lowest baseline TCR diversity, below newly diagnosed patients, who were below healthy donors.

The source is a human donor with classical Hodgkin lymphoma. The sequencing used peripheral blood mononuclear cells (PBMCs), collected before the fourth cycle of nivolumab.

The CDR3 sequence is CASSFALPTSGRGRRYEQYF. In DNA, the CDR3 is TGTGCCAGTAGCTTCGCACTCCCCACTAGCGGGAGGGGTCGGCGCTACGAGCAGTACTTC. The chain links TRBV19 to TRBJ2-7, with 13 bases fitting TRBD2. Losses at the gene ends were 6 bases for V and 3 bases for J; bases not matched to a gene: 20. The CDR3 is 20 amino acids. CDR1 LNHDA and CDR2 SQIVND come from the germline V gene (reference sequence).